This entry is about one T cell receptor beta chain. Its antigen remains unidentified. The data were obtained in a study of PD-1 blockade in mismatch repair-deficient tumors. The CDR3 sequence is 16 residues long. Germline loops: CDR1 MNHEY, CDR2 SVGAGI. The ends lost 2 bases at V and 5 bases at J; junction bases unmatched: 3. Broader study findings: Rapid post-treatment expansion, then contraction, generally preceding radiologic response, marked tumor-resident clones.

Assay used: immunoSEQ multiplex PCR; TCRdb lists only in-frame clones, some missing. This table holds some 97,000 clones, 82% found once. The material sequenced was peripheral blood, taken 36 weeks after starting pembrolizumab. V and J are TRBV6-5 and TRBJ2-2, with 12 bases lining up with TRBD1. This TCR was recovered from an adult with mismatch repair-deficient cancer. CDR3 in DNA: TGTGCCAGCAGTTACGGGACAGGGGGCTGGACCGGGGAGCTGTTTTTT. Residues: CASSYGTGGWTGELFF.